The clone carrying this T cell receptor beta chain was seen a few times. What it binds is unknown. This entry is derived from a study of spatial heterogeneity in lung cancer. Overall study results and limits: In blood, ubiquitous expanded tumor TCRs appeared more at resection than follow-up.

The length of the CDR3 is 14 residues. In germline, CDR1 is LGHDT, CDR2 YNNKEL (reference sequence). V trimming: 7 bases; J trimming: 4 bases; junction bases outside the gene matches: 7. On each TCR cDNA molecule, a unique molecular identifier was present. In TCRdb, the 5' RACE reads were re-called with MiXCR into one record per CDR3 protein. The sample holds about 82,000 distinct CDR3 sequences, roughly 13% seen once. Time point specified: sample taken at primary tumor resection. No cell sorting; template was whole RNA from tumor, lung tissue or PBMC. The donors, about 74 patients with untreated early-stage non-small cell lung cancer, provided the samples.

Sequencing was performed on PBMCs, taken at surgery. The clonotype was recovered from a male donor with early-stage non-small cell lung cancer. The rearrangement joins TRBV3-1 to TRBJ1-1; TRBD1 matches at 9 bases. The CDR3 bases are TGTGCCAGCATCCCCCCGACAGGGGGCACTGAAGCTTTCTTT. It translates to CASIPPTGGTEAFF.